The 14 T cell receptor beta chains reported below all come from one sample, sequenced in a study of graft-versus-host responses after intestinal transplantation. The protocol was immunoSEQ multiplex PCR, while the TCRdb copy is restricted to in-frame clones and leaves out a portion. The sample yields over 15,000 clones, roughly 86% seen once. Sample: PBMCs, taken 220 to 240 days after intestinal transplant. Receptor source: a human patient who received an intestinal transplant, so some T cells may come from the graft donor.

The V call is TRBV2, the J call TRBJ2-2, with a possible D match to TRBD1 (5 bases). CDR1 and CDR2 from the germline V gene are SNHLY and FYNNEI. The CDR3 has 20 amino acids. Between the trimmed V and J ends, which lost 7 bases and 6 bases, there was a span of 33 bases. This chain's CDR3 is CASMGRPLRPNTDAPGELFF. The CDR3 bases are TGTGCCAGCATGGGGCGGCCTCTACGGCCCAACACCGACGCCCCCGGGGAGCTGTTTTTT.

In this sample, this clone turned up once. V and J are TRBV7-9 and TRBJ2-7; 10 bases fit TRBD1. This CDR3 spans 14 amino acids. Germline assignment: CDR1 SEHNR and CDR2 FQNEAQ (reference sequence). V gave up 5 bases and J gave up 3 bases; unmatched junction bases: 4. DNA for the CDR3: TGTGCCAGCAGCCCCGGGACAGGGGTCTACGAGCAGTACTTC. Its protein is CASSPGTGVYEQYF.

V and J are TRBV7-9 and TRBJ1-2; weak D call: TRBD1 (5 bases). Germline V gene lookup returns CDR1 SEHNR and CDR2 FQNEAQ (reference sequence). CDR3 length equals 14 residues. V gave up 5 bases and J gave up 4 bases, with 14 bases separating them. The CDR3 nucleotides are TGTGCCAGCAGCGTATTAGGGGAGGGCTATGGCTACACCTTC. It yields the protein CASSVLGEGYGYTF.

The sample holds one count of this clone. The DNA of the CDR3 is TGTGCCAGCAGCTTAGGGAGCGGGGGGGGTAGGGGGTCACCCCTCCACTTT. Protein: CASSLGSGGGRGSPLHF. This sequence joins TRBV11-3 and TRBJ1-6; a weak D match, TRBD1 (6 bases). This CDR3 is built from 17 residues. Trimming removed 1 base from V and 10 bases from J, with 20 bases in between. The V gene's germline CDR1 is SGHNT and CDR2 YENEEA.

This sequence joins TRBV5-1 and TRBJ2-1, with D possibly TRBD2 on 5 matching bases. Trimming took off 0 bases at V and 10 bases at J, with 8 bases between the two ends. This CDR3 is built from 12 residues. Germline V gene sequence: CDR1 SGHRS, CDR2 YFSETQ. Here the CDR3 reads CASSLEGGEQFF. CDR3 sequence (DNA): TGCGCCAGCAGCTTGGAGGGCGGGGAGCAGTTCTTC.

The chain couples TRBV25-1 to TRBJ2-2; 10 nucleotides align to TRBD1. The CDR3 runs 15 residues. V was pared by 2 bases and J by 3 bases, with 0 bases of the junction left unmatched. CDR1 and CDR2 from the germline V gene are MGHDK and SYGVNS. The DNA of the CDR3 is TGTGCCAGCAGTGAAGGGACAGGGGACACCGGGGAGCTGTTTTTT. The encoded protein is CASSEGTGDTGELFF.

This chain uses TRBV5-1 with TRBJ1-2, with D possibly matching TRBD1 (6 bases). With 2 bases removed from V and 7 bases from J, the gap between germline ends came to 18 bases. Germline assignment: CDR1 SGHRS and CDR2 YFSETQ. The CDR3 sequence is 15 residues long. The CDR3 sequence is CASSLTSTQGGGYTF. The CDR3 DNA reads TGCGCCAGCAGCTTAACTTCTACACAGGGTGGTGGCTACACCTTC.

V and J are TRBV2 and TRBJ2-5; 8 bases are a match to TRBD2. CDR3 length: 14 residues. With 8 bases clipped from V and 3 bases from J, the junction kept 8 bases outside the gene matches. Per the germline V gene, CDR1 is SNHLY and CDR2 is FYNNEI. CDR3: CASYTISGEETQYF. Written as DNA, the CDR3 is TGTGCCAGCTACACCATTAGCGGGGAAGAGACCCAGTACTTC.

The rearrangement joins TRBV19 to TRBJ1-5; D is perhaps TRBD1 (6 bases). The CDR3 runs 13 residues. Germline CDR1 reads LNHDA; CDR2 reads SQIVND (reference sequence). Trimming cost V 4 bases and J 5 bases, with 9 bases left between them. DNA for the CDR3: TGTGCCAGTAGTACGGACAGATATCAGCCCCAGCATTTT. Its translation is CASSTDRYQPQHF.

CDR3 in amino acids: CASSLAGSYQETQYF. CDR3 bases: TGTGCCAGCAGCTTAGCGGGCAGTTACCAAGAGACCCAGTACTTC. V gene TRBV7-9 combines with J gene TRBJ2-5; D unresolved. This CDR3 is built from 15 residues. Trimming stripped 0 bases from V and 0 bases from J, with 8 bases between. Germline-derived CDR1 and CDR2 are SEHNR and FQNEAQ (reference sequence).

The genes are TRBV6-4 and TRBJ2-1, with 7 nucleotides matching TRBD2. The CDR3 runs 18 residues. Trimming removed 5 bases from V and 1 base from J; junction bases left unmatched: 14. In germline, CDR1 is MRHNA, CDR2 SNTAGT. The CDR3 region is CASSYTETSLDSYNEQFF. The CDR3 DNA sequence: TGTGCCAGCAGTTACACAGAGACTAGCCTAGATTCCTACAATGAGCAGTTCTTC.

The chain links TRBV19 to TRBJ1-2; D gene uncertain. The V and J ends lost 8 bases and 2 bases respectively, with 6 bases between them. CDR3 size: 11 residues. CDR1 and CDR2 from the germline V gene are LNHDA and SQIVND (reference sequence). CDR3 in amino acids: CASQQNYGYTF. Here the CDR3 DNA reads TGTGCCAGTCAACAGAACTATGGCTACACCTTC.

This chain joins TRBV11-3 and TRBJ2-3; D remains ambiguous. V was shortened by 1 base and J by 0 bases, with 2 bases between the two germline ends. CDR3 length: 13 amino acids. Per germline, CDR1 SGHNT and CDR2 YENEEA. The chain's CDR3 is CASSLGSTDTQYF. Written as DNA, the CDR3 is TGTGCCAGCAGCTTAGGGAGCACAGATACGCAGTATTTT.

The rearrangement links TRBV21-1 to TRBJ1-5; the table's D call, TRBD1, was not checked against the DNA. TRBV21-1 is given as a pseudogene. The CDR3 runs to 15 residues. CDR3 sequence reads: CASSKATGPRKAQHF. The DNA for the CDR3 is TGTGCCAGCAGCAAAGCAACTGGGCCCCGGAAGGCCCAGCATTTT.